One TCR beta chain is described in this entry. This record comes from a study of blood T cell repertoires in COVID-19. Study as a whole: The analysed material was cDNA or gDNA that came from T cells, B-cell-depleted T cells, or PBMCs.

Libraries were prepared by immunoSEQ multiplex PCR; TCRdb keeps only in-frame clonotypes and omits some of them. The table lists 170,000 or so clones, roughly four fifths of them singletons, with over 1.5% in the top ten. The CDR3 runs to 15 residues. Trimming took 0 bases from V and 8 from J, leaving 17 bases between them. Germline CDR1 SGHNT, CDR2 YYREEE (reference sequence). The source material was peripheral blood. This receptor was taken from a human donor in a cohort sampled during active COVID-19. J is TRBJ1-2 and V is TRBV5-4; D not certain. In DNA form, the CDR3 reads TGTGCCAGCAGCTTGGTTGTCGCACCCTCGGTCGGCTACACCTTC. Its translation is CASSLVVAPSVGYTF.